These 6 T cell receptor beta chains were sequenced from one sample in a study of T cells in Graves' hyperthyroidism and ophthalmopathy. The investigators amplified TCR beta CDR3 regions from RNA transcripts. A first-round RT-PCR of the TCR CDR3 used the HTBI primer set. Each CDR3 protein gets one entry after TCRdb re-called the multiplex PCR reads with MiXCR. Of under 750,000 distinct CDR3 sequences in the sample, around 20% were seen once. The sequencing input was blood. The receptors derive from a woman between 45 and 60 years old with Graves' hyperthyroidism that later progressed to Graves' ophthalmopathy.

The V call is TRBV19, the J call TRBJ1-5; D unclear. Germline CDR1 LNHDA, CDR2 SQIVND (reference sequence). The CDR3 has 13 residues. Trimming removed 3 bases at V and 9 bases at J, with 12 bases between. In DNA form, the CDR3 reads TGTGCCAGTAGTATTAACGACGCTCTGCCCCAGCATTTT. It is translated as CASSINDALPQHF.

The V and J genes are TRBV7-9 and TRBJ2-3, with 9 bases aligning to TRBD1. V trimming: 5 bases; J trimming: 3 bases; junction bases outside the gene matches: 6. CDR3 length equals 15 residues. Germline V gene sequence: CDR1 SEHNR, CDR2 FQNEAQ (reference sequence). CDR3 coding DNA: TGTGCCAGCAGCCGCGTGACAGGGGGAACAGATACGCAGTATTTT. Protein product: CASSRVTGGTDTQYF. The complete variable domain, with remaining parts taken from reference TRBV7-9 and TRBJ2-3, reads DTGVSQNPRHKITKRGQNVTFRCDPISEHNRLYWYRQTLGQGPEFLTYFQNEAQLEKSRLLSDRFSAERPKGSFSTLEIQRTEQGDSAMYLCASSRVTGGTDTQYFGPGTRLTVL.

This clonotype was seen repeatedly, ten times or more. The chain has TRBV12-3 or TRBV12-4 and TRBJ1-1, with a weak D call TRBD1 (6 bases). The CDR3 spans 14 residues. Trimming left V 7 bases short and J 0 bases short, with 12 bases between. In DNA, the CDR3 is TGTGCCAGCAATAGGGACACGATGAACACTGAAGCTTTCTTT. This gives the protein CASNRDTMNTEAFF.

This clonotype was recorded at least ten times. V usage is TRBV24-1 and J usage is TRBJ2-5; TRBD1 might be the D (5 bases). V shed 1 base and J shed 0 bases, with 8 bases lying between them. Germline V lookup: CDR1 KGHDR, CDR2 SFDVKD. There are 15 residues in the CDR3. The CDR3 loop reads CATSDFSTDQETQYF. The CDR3 DNA is TGTGCCACCAGTGATTTTTCGACAGACCAAGAGACCCAGTACTTC.

This clonotype occurred a few times. V is TRBV6-1 and J is TRBJ1-1; a possible D gene is TRBD1 (5 bases). Trimming stripped 6 bases from V and 4 bases from J, with 15 bases between. Germline values: CDR1 MNHNS, CDR2 SASEGT. The CDR3 totals 14 residues. This CDR3 reads CASSRGGSSTEAFF. CDR3 sequence (DNA): TGTGCCAGCAGCCGGGGGGGTTCCAGCACTGAAGCTTTCTTT.

The V call is TRBV18, the J call TRBJ1-6; D may be TRBD1 (5 bases). This CDR3 comprises 15 residues. V lost 4 bases to trimming and J lost 9 bases, with 16 bases between them. Germline V gene data show CDR1 as KGHSH and CDR2 as LQKENI. CDR3 region: CASSLETPRGSPLHF. The CDR3 DNA sequence: TGTGCCAGCTCACTCGAGACACCAAGGGGTTCACCCCTCCACTTT.